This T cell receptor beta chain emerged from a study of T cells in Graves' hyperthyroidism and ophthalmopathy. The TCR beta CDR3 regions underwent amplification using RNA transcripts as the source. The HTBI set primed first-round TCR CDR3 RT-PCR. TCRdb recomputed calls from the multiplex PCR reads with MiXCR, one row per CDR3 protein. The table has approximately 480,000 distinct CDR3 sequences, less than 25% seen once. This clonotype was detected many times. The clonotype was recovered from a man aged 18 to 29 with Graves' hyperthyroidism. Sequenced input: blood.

CDR3 nucleotide sequence: TGTGCCAGCCGCAGGGTTGGGCAGCCCCAGCATTTT. Translation: CASRRVGQPQHF. The chain joins TRBV27 to TRBJ1-5; weak D call: TRBD1 (5 bases). This CDR3 has 12 amino acids. Germline loops: CDR1 MNHEY, CDR2 SMNVEV (reference sequence). V was clipped by 8 bases and J by 7 bases, with 12 bases between them.